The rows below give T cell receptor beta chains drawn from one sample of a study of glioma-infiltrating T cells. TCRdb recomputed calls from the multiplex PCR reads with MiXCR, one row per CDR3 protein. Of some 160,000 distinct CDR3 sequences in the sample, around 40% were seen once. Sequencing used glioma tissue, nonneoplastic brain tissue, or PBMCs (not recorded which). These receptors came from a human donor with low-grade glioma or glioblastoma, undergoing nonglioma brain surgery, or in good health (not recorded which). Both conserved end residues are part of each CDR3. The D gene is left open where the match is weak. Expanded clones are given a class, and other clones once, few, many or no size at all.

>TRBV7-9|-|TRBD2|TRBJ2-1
TGTGCCAGCAGCTTAAATCCTAGCGGGGATTACAATGAGCAGTTCTTC
CASSLNPSGDYNEQFF
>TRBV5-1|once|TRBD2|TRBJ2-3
TGCGCCAGCAGCTTGGCTAGCGGGATCTCAGATACGCAGTATTTT
CASSLASGISDTQYF
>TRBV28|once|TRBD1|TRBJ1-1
TGTGCCAGCAGTTTATTTGGGGACAGAAAAACTGAAGCTTTCTTT
CASSLFGDRKTEAFF
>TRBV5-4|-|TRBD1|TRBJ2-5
TGTGCCAGCAGCTTGGGGGGACAGCGCAACCAAGAGACCCAGTACTTC
CASSLGGQRNQETQYF
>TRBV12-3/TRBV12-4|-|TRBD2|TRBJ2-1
TGTGCCAGCAGCTATCTAGCGGGACTCAACAATGAGCAGTTCTTC
CASSYLAGLNNEQFF
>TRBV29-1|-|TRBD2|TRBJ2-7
TGCAGCGTTGGTGCGGGAGCGCCCTACGAGCAGTACTTC
CSVGAGAPYEQYF
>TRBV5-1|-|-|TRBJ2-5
TGCGCCAGCAGCGCCTGGGACAAGCAGACCCAGTACTTC
CASSAWDKQTQYF
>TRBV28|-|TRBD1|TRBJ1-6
TGTGTTAGCAGTTTATCCAGGGGGCTGGGGTCCTATAATTCACCCCTCCACTTT
CVSSLSRGLGSYNSPLHF
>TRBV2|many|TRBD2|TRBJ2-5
TGTGCCAGCAGGGTACTAGCGATCCAAGAGACCCAGTACTTC
CASRVLAIQETQYF
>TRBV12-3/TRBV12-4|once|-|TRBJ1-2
TGTGCCAGCAGAGTTGGACAGTTCGATGGCTACACCTTC
CASRVGQFDGYTF
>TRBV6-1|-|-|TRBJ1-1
TGTGCCATCAGTGAGTTGCAGGCCCAAATGATCGGCACTGAAGCTTTCTTT
CAISELQAQMIGTEAFF
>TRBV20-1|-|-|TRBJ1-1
TGCAGTTCTTACCGGGAGTCTGAAGCTTTTTTT
CSSYRESEAFF
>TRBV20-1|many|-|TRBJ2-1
TGCAGTGCTAAAGGGGGTAGCTTTTTCAATGAGCAGTTCTTC
CSAKGGSFFNEQFF
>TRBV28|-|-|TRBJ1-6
TGTGCCAGCAGTAGGGAACCACGAGATAATTCACACCTCCACTTT
CASSREPRDNSHLHF
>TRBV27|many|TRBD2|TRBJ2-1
TGTGCCAGCAGTAACCAGCGGGAGGGCAATGAGCAGTTCTTC
CASSNQREGNEQFF
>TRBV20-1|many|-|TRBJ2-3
TGCAGTGCTAGAAGCCTACGGTCGAAAGATACGCGGTATTTT
CSARSLRSKDTRYF
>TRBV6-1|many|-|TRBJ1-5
TGTGCCAGCAGTGAACAGGCAGAATTCAGCAATCAGCCCCAGCATTTT
CASSEQAEFSNQPQHF
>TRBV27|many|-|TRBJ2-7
TGTGCCAGCAGCTGGACAGAAGGTACCTACGAGCAGTACTTC
CASSWTEGTYEQYF
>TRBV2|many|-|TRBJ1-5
TGTGCCAGCAGTGACGAGTATCAGCCCCAGCATTTT
CASSDEYQPQHF
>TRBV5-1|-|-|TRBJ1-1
TGCGCCAGCAGCTTCGTGTTGGGGAACACTGAAGCTTTCTTT
CASSFVLGNTEAFF
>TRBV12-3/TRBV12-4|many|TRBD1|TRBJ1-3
TGTGCCAGCAGTCAGAGGACAGGGGCCGGAAACACCATATATTTT
CASSQRTGAGNTIYF
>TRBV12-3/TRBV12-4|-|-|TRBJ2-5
TGTGCCAGCAGTTTAGTCAGGCTGGGAGAGACCCAGTACTTC
CASSLVRLGETQYF
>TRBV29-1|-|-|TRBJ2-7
TGCAGCGTTGTGGCGCACCCGGAAAGCGAGCAGTACTTC
CSVVAHPESEQYF
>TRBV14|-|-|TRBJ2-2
TGTGCCAGCAGCCCTCTAGTTGACACCGGGGAGCTGTTTTTT
CASSPLVDTGELFF
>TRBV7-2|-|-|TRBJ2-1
TGTGCCAGCAGCTCCGGGTACGGAGGGTACAATGAGCAGTTCTTC
CASSSGYGGYNEQFF
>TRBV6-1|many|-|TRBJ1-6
TGTGCCAGCAGTGAAGGGACAGCAAATTCACCCCTCCACTTT
CASSEGTANSPLHF
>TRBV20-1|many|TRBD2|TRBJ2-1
TGCAGTGCTGGGGGGGGTACTAGCGCTATTTACAATGAGCAGTTCTTC
CSAGGGTSAIYNEQFF
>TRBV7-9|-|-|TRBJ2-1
TGTGCCAGAAGCTTAGGAGGGAACAATGAGCAGTTCTTC
CARSLGGNNEQFF
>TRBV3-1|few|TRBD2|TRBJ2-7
TGTGCCAGCAGATCTAGCGGCTTCTACGAGCAGTACTTC
CASRSSGFYEQYF
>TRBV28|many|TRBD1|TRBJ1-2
TGTGCCAGCAGTTTATTGGACAGGAGGGACTATGGCTACACCTTC
CASSLLDRRDYGYTF
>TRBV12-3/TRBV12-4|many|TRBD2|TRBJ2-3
TGTGCCAGCGGAGCGGGAGCTGGGGATACGCAGTATTTT
CASGAGAGDTQYF
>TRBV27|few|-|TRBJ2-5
TGTGCCAGCAGTTCTAGGAGACCGTTCACCCAAGAGACCCAGTACTTC
CASSSRRPFTQETQYF
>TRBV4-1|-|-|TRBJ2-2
TGCGCCAGCAGCCAAGATCATGGTGTCGGGGAGCTGTTTTTT
CASSQDHGVGELFF
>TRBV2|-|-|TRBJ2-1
TGTGCCAGCAAGACCAATGGGGGACCTTACTCCTACAATGGGCAGTTCTTC
CASKTNGGPYSYNGQFF
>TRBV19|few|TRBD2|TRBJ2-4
TGTGCCAGTAGTCCATCAGCTAGCGGCCGGATCTTC
CASSPSASGRIF